This TCR beta chain was obtained from a study of cytomegalovirus exposure and HLA in healthy donors. Study results and caveats: A few CMV-associated chains proved CMV antigen-specific in vitro.

Primers: 60 Vbeta forward and 13 Jbeta reverse. Per the original methods: A later analysis counted approximately 88 million unique TCR beta chains, some 12 million shared. This table comes from immunoSEQ multiplex PCR, and its TCRdb copy is limited to in-frame clones, with some not included. Clone size and V and J calls were adopted from that table, with D and trimming inferred from the DNA. The sample includes over 95,000 clones, around 80% of them seen just once. Worth noting for this clone: Its antigen is not identified.

The J segment lost 4 bases and the V segment lost 0 bases, leaving 6 bases of the junction unmatched. This CDR3 is 16 amino acids long. Germline V gives CDR1 SGDLS, CDR2 YYNGEE. V gene TRBV9 combines with J gene TRBJ2-2, with 7 bases lining up with TRBD2. The material sequenced was PBMCs. The source of this sequence is a female donor in good health and CMV-seronegative. The CDR3 here is CASSVGGGGSTGELFF. In DNA form, the CDR3 reads TGTGCCAGCAGCGTAGGGGGCGGGGGTTCCACCGGGGAGCTGTTTTTT.